The rows below give T cell receptor beta chains drawn from one sample of a study of blood T cell repertoires in COVID-19. Some clones are missing from TCRdb's copy, which holds only in-frame ones; the method was immunoSEQ multiplex PCR. The sample lists approximately 440,000 clones; 87% were seen once. Sequencing used PBMCs or T cells enriched from blood (not recorded which). The source is a young woman who had recovered from COVID-19. The CDR3 runs from the conserved cysteine through the conserved F or W. The D gene is left open where the match is weak. Size is omitted from some rows. Given values are once, few, many or a class for expanded clones.

TRBJ2-1 . . TRBV2 CASSVDSTYNEQFF TGTGCCAGCAGTGTGGACAGTACCTACAATGAGCAGTTCTTC
TRBJ2-3 . TRBD2 TRBV30 CAWSTGLAGGVDTQYF TGTGCCTGGAGTACGGGACTAGCGGGGGGAGTAGATACGCAGTATTTT
TRBJ2-2 few . TRBV5-1 CASSLDSSGELFF TGCGCCAGCAGCTTGGACAGTAGCGGGGAGCTGTTTTTT
TRBJ1-2 . . TRBV29-1 CSVYQTSQGGDGYTF TGCAGCGTTTACCAGACCTCGCAAGGGGGGGATGGCTACACCTTC
TRBJ2-5 . . TRBV7-9 CASSLVQLRETQYF TGTGCCAGCAGCTTAGTACAGCTTCGAGAGACCCAGTACTTC
TRBJ2-7 . TRBD2 TRBV4-1 CASSHGLVASYEQYF TGCGCCAGCAGCCACGGACTAGTCGCTTCCTACGAGCAGTACTTC
TRBJ2-3 . TRBD2 TRBV3-1/TRBV3-2 CASSQDLAGGPNTQYF TGTGCCAGCAGCCAAGATCTAGCGGGGGGGCCAAATACGCAGTATTTT
TRBJ2-3 . . TRBV5-1 CASSPDGGLLAQYF TGCGCCAGCAGTCCTGACGGAGGCCTGTTGGCGCAGTATTTT
TRBJ1-2 . . TRBV13 CASSFSFDGEGYTF TGTGCCAGCAGCTTCTCCTTTGATGGGGAGGGCTACACCTTC
TRBJ2-5 . TRBD1 TRBV2 CASRRTGGQETQYF TGTGCCAGCAGGCGGACAGGGGGACAAGAGACCCAGTACTTC
TRBJ1-6 . TRBD1 TRBV19 CASSPRTGGKNSPLHF TGTGCCAGTAGTCCCCGGACAGGGGGCAAGAATTCACCCCTCCACTTT
TRBJ2-5 . TRBD2 TRBV3-1/TRBV3-2 CASSPLAGGRETQYF TGTGCCAGCAGCCCACTAGCGGGGGGCAGAGAGACCCAGTACTTC
TRBJ2-7 . . TRBV6-5 CASSLTGTPYEQYF TGTGCCAGCAGCCTTACAGGGACCCCCTACGAGCAGTACTTC
TRBJ1-4 . TRBD1 TRBV5-6 CASSYGTGVEKLFF TGTGCCAGCAGCTACGGGACAGGGGTCGAAAAACTGTTTTTT
TRBJ1-1 . . TRBV5-6 CASSLSTGKAFF TGTGCCAGCAGCTTGTCAACGGGAAAAGCTTTCTTT
TRBJ1-2 . . TRBV30 CASQGGSDNYGYTF TGTGCCTCTCAAGGAGGGAGTGATAACTATGGCTACACCTTC